The rows below give T cell receptor beta chains drawn from one sample of a study of shared clonotypes between healthy human individuals. This table comes from immunoSEQ multiplex PCR, and its TCRdb copy is limited to in-frame clones, with some not included. Of 2.3 million or so clones listed, approximately 93% are singletons. The sample comprised naive CD4+ T cells from PBMCs. The receptors originated from a man aged 18 to 30 in good health. Some clones in this sample may be carry-over from other donors' samples. Both conserved end residues are part of each CDR3. Each record gives: V gene, clone size, D gene, J gene, CDR3 DNA, CDR3 protein. D genes are given only for firm matches. Size tells how often a clone was seen (once, few, many) or the class of an expanded clone, and some rows leave it out.

>TRBV28|-|-|TRBJ2-7
TGTGCCAGCAGTTTAAGGGCACCAACCTACGAGCAGTACTTC
CASSLRAPTYEQYF
>TRBV7-9|-|TRBD1|TRBJ2-7
TGTGCCAGCCGACAGGGTCCCAACGAGCAGTACTTC
CASRQGPNEQYF
>TRBV14|-|-|TRBJ2-5
TGTGCCAGCAGCGTTGATAGCGGAGAGACCCAGTACTTC
CASSVDSGETQYF
>TRBV6-5|-|-|TRBJ2-7
TGTGCCAGCAAAGGCGCTGGCGAGCAGTACTTC
CASKGAGEQYF
>TRBV29-1|-|TRBD2|TRBJ2-1
TGCAGCGTTGATGACCCCGGGAGGAGTTATGAGCAGTTCTTC
CSVDDPGRSYEQFF
>TRBV7-9|-|-|TRBJ2-3
TGTGCCAGCAGCTTAGCGGGCGGTTCATTTAGCACAGATACGCAGTATTTT
CASSLAGGSFSTDTQYF
>TRBV11-3|-|-|TRBJ2-5
TGTGCCAGCAGCTTAGACGGCACCGGTCAAGAGACCCAGTACTTC
CASSLDGTGQETQYF
>TRBV11-2|-|-|TRBJ2-1
TGTGCCAGCAGCTTACTGTGGATAGCTAGGGGGGTTGCGATTGAGCAGTTCTTC
CASSLLWIARGVAIEQFF
>TRBV7-2|-|TRBD1|TRBJ1-4
TGTGCCAGCAGCCCCCAGACAGGGGACACTAATGAAAAACTGTTTTTT
CASSPQTGDTNEKLFF
>TRBV6-1|once|-|TRBJ2-5
TGTGCCAGCAGTGAAGCGCTTGTACAGATCCGAGCCAGAGAGACCCAGTACTTC
CASSEALVQIRARETQYF
>TRBV5-1|-|-|TRBJ2-2
TGCGCCAGCAGGCAGACGAACACCGGGGAGCTGTTTTTT
CASRQTNTGELFF
>TRBV5-6|-|-|TRBJ1-1
TGTGCCAGCAGCTTAGGGGGGGGCCGGGGTGCGAACACTGAAGCTTTCTTT
CASSLGGGRGANTEAFF
>TRBV6-5|once|TRBD1|TRBJ1-1
TGTGCCAGCAAATTCGACAGGGGCACTGAAGCTTTCTTT
CASKFDRGTEAFF
>TRBV27|-|-|TRBJ2-1
TGTGCCAGCGGGAAACTACTCAGCTCCTACAATGAGCAGTTCTTC
CASGKLLSSYNEQFF
>TRBV4-1|-|TRBD1|TRBJ1-3
TGCGCCAGCAGCACCCGGACAGGGAGTGTCGCAAACACCATATATTTT
CASSTRTGSVANTIYF
>TRBV5-8|-|-|TRBJ1-2
TGTGCCAGCAGCTTAAGAAGCTATGGCTACACCTTC
CASSLRSYGYTF
>TRBV5-4|-|TRBD1|TRBJ2-4
TGTGCCAGCAGGGGGGACAGAGCCAAAAACATTCAGTACTTC
CASRGDRAKNIQYF
>TRBV5-6|-|-|TRBJ2-7
TGTGCCAGCAGCCCCCACGGGGTCAGCTTCTACGAGCAGTACTTC
CASSPHGVSFYEQYF
>TRBV5-1|-|-|TRBJ2-3
TGCGCCAGCAGTTTCGGCGGGTGGAGCACAGATACGCAGTATTTT
CASSFGGWSTDTQYF
>TRBV15|-|TRBD2|TRBJ2-5
TGTGCCACCAGCAGCCCGGGACTAGCTAGAGGAGAGACCCAGTACTTC
CATSSPGLARGETQYF
>TRBV2|-|-|TRBJ2-7
TGTGCCAGCAGTGAACAGGAAAACTACGAGCAGTACTTC
CASSEQENYEQYF
>TRBV28|-|TRBD1|TRBJ2-7
TGTGCCAGCAGTTTGGCCGCGCGGACAGGTCGCACCGAGCAGTACTTC
CASSLAARTGRTEQYF
>TRBV7-3|-|TRBD2|TRBJ2-7
TGTGCCAGCAGCTTAGCGGGAGGGCCTAGCCACGAGCAGTACTTC
CASSLAGGPSHEQYF
>TRBV9|-|-|TRBJ2-2
TGTGCCAGCAGCGTAATAGCGGACACCGGGGAGCTGTTTTTT
CASSVIADTGELFF
>TRBV4-1|-|-|TRBJ2-3
TGCGCCAGCAGCCAAGAAGCTCGCGGACAGACCACAGATACGCAGTATTTT
CASSQEARGQTTDTQYF
>TRBV5-6|-|-|TRBJ1-2
TGTGCCAGCAGATACCGACAGGTTAACTATGGCTACACCTTC
CASRYRQVNYGYTF
>TRBV10-3|-|TRBD1|TRBJ2-2
TGTGCCATCAGGGGACAGCTTACCGGGGAGCTGTTTTTT
CAIRGQLTGELFF
>TRBV9|-|TRBD2|TRBJ2-1
TGTGCCAGCAGCGTAGCTAGTGCGGGAGGTGGTAATGAGCAGTTCTTC
CASSVASAGGGNEQFF
>TRBV4-2|-|TRBD2|TRBJ2-2
TGTGCCAGCAGCCCCCTAGCGGGAGGTGTAACCGGGGAGCTGTTTTTT
CASSPLAGGVTGELFF
>TRBV6-1|-|TRBD2|TRBJ2-1
TGTGCCAGCAGGGGTAGCGGGGGATACAATGAGCAGTTCTTC
CASRGSGGYNEQFF
>TRBV5-1|-|-|TRBJ2-2
TGCGCCAGCAGCTTAGGGAATTGGAACACCGGGGAGCTGTTTTTT
CASSLGNWNTGELFF
>TRBV7-3|-|-|TRBJ1-2
TGTGCCAGCAGCTTAATGGGGGCCCCTGGCTATGGCTACACCTTC
CASSLMGAPGYGYTF
>TRBV14|-|-|TRBJ1-1
TGTGCCAGCAGTAGGGTGAACACTGAAGCTTTCTTT
CASSRVNTEAFF
>TRBV20-1|-|-|TRBJ2-7
TGCAGTGCGGGACAAGGGCGAGAGCAGTACTTC
CSAGQGREQYF
>TRBV18|-|-|TRBJ2-7
TGTGCCAGCTCACCACAGAGAGGCTCCTACGAGCAGTACTTC
CASSPQRGSYEQYF
>TRBV28|-|TRBD1|TRBJ2-7
TGTGCCAGCACTCGGGAGGGACAGGGGTCCTACGAGCAGTACTTC
CASTREGQGSYEQYF
>TRBV5-4|-|-|TRBJ1-2
TGTGCCAGCAGCTTGGCTCTACAGGGCTATGGCTACACCTTC
CASSLALQGYGYTF
>TRBV10-3|-|-|TRBJ2-1
TGTGCCATCAGCTCTATCCTATCGGATGAGCAGTTCTTC
CAISSILSDEQFF
>TRBV9|-|TRBD1|TRBJ2-3
TGTGCCAGCAGCGAGGGACAGTACACAGATACGCAGTATTTT
CASSEGQYTDTQYF
>TRBV25-1|-|TRBD1|TRBJ1-4
TGTGCCAGCAGTAGGACAGGGGCCCAGGAAAAACTGTTTTTT
CASSRTGAQEKLFF
>TRBV5-1|-|TRBD2|TRBJ2-7
TGCGCCAGCCGCTCCGCTGGCGGGAGGGCCTACGAGCAGTACTTC
CASRSAGGRAYEQYF
>TRBV7-3|-|-|TRBJ2-7
TGTGCCAGCAGCTTAGACGGGCAACACGAGCAGTACTTC
CASSLDGQHEQYF
>TRBV9|-|-|TRBJ1-2
TGTGCCAGCAGCGTAGCTCCTCGTCGGGCCGATGGCTACACCTTC
CASSVAPRRADGYTF
>TRBV7-3|-|TRBD2|TRBJ2-3
TGTGCCAGCAGCTTGTCCCTAGCGGCCACAGATACGCAGTATTTT
CASSLSLAATDTQYF
>TRBV7-3|-|-|TRBJ2-7
TGTGCCAGCAGCCTCGTGGGTGGGGACTACGAGCAGTACTTC
CASSLVGGDYEQYF
>TRBV28|-|TRBD2|TRBJ2-7
TGTGCCAGCAGTCAAGCGGGAGCTTCCAACTACGAGCAGTACTTC
CASSQAGASNYEQYF
>TRBV6-1|-|-|TRBJ1-5
TGTGCCAGCAGTGAAGGGCAGTCGGGCAATCAGCCCCAGCATTTT
CASSEGQSGNQPQHF
>TRBV25-1|-|-|TRBJ2-7
TGTGCCAGCAGTGAATTTAAACGACCCTACGAGCAGTACTTC
CASSEFKRPYEQYF
>TRBV28|-|TRBD2|TRBJ2-1
TGTGCCAGCAGTTTATATAGCGGGAGAGGGTCCTACAATGAGCAGTTCTTC
CASSLYSGRGSYNEQFF
>TRBV28|-|-|TRBJ1-1
TGTGCCAGCAGTTTGGGCTCTGGGGGAAGGGAAGCTTTCTTT
CASSLGSGGREAFF
>TRBV5-1|once|TRBD2|TRBJ2-1
TGCGCCAGCAGCTTATTGGGGAGGGGCAATGAGCAGTTCTTC
CASSLLGRGNEQFF
>TRBV5-1|-|-|TRBJ2-7
TGCGCCAGCAGCTTGGGAGGCATTATAAATTACGAGCAGTACTTC
CASSLGGIINYEQYF
>TRBV15|-|-|TRBJ2-7
TGTGCCACCAGCACGAGACAGACCTACGAGCAGTACTTC
CATSTRQTYEQYF
>TRBV6-1|-|-|TRBJ1-2
TGTGCCACCCTCGGGGGATACTATGGCTACACCTTC
CATLGGYYGYTF
>TRBV19|-|-|TRBJ2-5
TGTGCCAGTAGTAAGCCCGGGGCAGGCAAGATGAGGACCCAGTACTTC
CASSKPGAGKMRTQYF
>TRBV5-1|-|-|TRBJ1-3
TGCGCCAGCAGCTTGGAGTCAGGGTCCACCATATATTTT
CASSLESGSTIYF
>TRBV29-1|-|TRBD2|TRBJ2-3
TGCAGCGTTGGCCCCCTAGCGGGAGGGGGCACAGATACGCAGTATTTT
CSVGPLAGGGTDTQYF
>TRBV5-1|-|-|TRBJ2-3
TGCGCCAGCAGCCTGGTCACGGGCAGCACAGATACGCAGTATTTT
CASSLVTGSTDTQYF
>TRBV5-6|-|TRBD1|TRBJ2-7
TGTGCCAGCAGCGGATGGAGAGGGCAGGGGGTCTCCTACGAGCAGTACTTC
CASSGWRGQGVSYEQYF
>TRBV27|-|TRBD1|TRBJ1-1
TGTGCCAGCAGTCTCTTTGGGACAGGGGGTACTGAAGCTTTCTTT
CASSLFGTGGTEAFF